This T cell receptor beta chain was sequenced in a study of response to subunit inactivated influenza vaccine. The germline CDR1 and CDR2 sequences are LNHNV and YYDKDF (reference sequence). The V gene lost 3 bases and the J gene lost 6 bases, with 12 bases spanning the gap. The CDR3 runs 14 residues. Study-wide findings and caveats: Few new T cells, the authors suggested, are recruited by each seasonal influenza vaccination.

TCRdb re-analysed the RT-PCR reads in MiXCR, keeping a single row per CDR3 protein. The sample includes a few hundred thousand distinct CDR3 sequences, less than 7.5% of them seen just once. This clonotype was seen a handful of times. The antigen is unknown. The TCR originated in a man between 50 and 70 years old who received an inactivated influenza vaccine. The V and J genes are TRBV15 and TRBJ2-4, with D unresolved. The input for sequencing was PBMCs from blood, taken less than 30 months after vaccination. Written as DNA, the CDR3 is TGTGCCACCAGCAGCAGACAAGCTTTAAACATTCAGTACTTC. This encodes CATSSRQALNIQYF.